This T cell receptor beta chain was identified during a study of regulatory T cells in long-lasting Graves disease. The CDR3 is 14 residues long. The germline CDR1 and CDR2 sequences are MNHNS and SASEGT. With 8 bases clipped from V and 2 bases from J, the junction kept 5 bases outside the gene matches. Ten or more counts support this clonotype. CDR3 regions were amplified by Arm-PCR using iRepertoire HTBI primers to build TCR beta libraries. TCRdb re-derived calls from the multiplex PCR reads in MiXCR, one entry per CDR3 protein. Among 520,000 or so distinct CDR3 sequences listed, around 11% were seen once. Time point indicated: newly diagnosed GD, antithyroid drugs for less than 3 months. The TCR library was prepared using RNA isolated from PBMCs. These same data were also listed under a study on T cells in Graves' hyperthyroidism and ophthalmopathy.

The sequences come from peripheral blood mononuclear cells (PBMCs), collected at new diagnosis, from a patient treated with antithyroid drugs. This TCR was sampled from a woman aged 30 to 39 with Graves disease. The chain uses TRBV6-1 and TRBJ2-2; 7 bases line up with TRBD1. The CDR3 here is CASSGQINTGELFF. CDR3 bases: TGTGCCAGCTCGGGACAGATAAACACCGGGGAGCTGTTTTTT.